This T cell receptor beta chain was sequenced during a study of CD8 T cells in ankylosing spondylitis. General observations from the study: The study identified a TCR beta motif of roughly eight highly homologous variants that appeared characteristic of ankylosing spondylitis blood. Disease-linked clones were CD8+ and relatively rare in peripheral blood. Some motif variants had been reported before (in reactive arthritis synovial fluid and blood).

With regard to this clonotype: Its target is not known.

Scientists made TCR beta libraries using quantitative 5'-RACE with molecular barcodes. TCRdb re-analysed the 5' RACE reads in MiXCR, keeping a single row per CDR3 protein. The sample shows around 540,000 distinct CDR3 sequences, roughly 12% of them seen only once. The CDR3 extends over 15 amino acids. Germline V gene sequence: CDR1 SGHTA, CDR2 FQGNSA. Unmatched junction bases numbered 9, after V lost 6 bases and J lost 5 bases. The specimen sequenced was blood, either unsorted or a sorted T cell fraction (not recorded which). The TCR sequence derives from a male donor with ankylosing spondylitis. V is TRBV7-2 and J is TRBJ2-2, with TRBD1 matching 7 bases. The chain's CDR3 is CASRLDRATTGELFF. For the CDR3, the DNA is TGTGCCAGCAGACTCGACAGGGCGACGACCGGGGAGCTGTTTTTT.